This TCR beta chain was observed in a study of blood T cells in healthy people across ages. Overall study results and limits: The fall in TCR beta diversity per million T cells was roughly linear with age. Diversity estimated from one million T cells was considered an underestimate.

The donors, aged roughly 6 to 95, were healthy Caucasians from Russia. From germline, CDR1 is KGHSH and CDR2 LQKENI. The CDR3 has 15 amino acids. Alongside a J-beta primer mix, a sample-barcoded 5' primer served in a second PCR lasting roughly 7 to 12 cycles. Each cDNA molecule was tagged by a template-switch adaptor that had 12 random nucleotides. TCRdb ran MiXCR on the 5' RACE reads and lists one entry per CDR3 protein. The profile shows around 1,000,000 distinct CDR3 sequences, about 25% of them singletons. About this clonotype itself: As yet, its antigen is unknown.

This sample was shared with a second study, whose subject was T cells of mothers and their children.

Sequencing used blood. This TCR derives from a girl aged 2 to 9 in good health. The chain carries TRBV18 and TRBJ2-5, with 9 bases fitting TRBD2. The DNA end lines up better with TRBJ2-7; the J call may be wrong. This CDR3 reads CASSPVAGEIYEQYF. CDR3 nucleotides: TGTGCCAGCTCACCTGTAGCGGGAGAGATCTACGAGCAGTACTTC.